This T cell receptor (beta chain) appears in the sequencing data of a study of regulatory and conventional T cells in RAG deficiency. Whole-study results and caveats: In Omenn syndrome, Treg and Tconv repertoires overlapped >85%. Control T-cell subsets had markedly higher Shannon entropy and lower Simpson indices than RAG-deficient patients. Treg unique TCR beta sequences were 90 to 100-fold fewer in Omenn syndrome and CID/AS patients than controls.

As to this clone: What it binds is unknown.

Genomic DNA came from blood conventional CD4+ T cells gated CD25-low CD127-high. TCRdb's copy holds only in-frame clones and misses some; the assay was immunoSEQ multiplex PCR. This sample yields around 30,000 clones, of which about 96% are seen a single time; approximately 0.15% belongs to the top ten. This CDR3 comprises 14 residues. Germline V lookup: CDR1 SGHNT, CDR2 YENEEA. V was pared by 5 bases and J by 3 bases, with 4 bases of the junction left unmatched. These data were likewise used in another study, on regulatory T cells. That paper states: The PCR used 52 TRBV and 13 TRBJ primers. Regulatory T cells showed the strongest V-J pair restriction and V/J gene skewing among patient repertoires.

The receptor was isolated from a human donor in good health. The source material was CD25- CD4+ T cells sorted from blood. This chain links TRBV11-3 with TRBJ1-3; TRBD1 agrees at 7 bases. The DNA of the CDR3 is TGTGCCAGCAGCATGACAGGGTATGGAAACACCATATATTTT. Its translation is CASSMTGYGNTIYF.